This T cell receptor (beta chain) was found in a study of PD-L1 blockade in urothelial cancer. Study outcomes and limitations: Better survival was predicted when blood TCR clonality before treatment fell below the median.

Clones were sequenced by immunoSEQ multiplex PCR, and TCRdb holds only the in-frame ones, with some missing. The top ten hold less than 4.5% of the sample, which has over 100,000 clones, roughly 90% seen once. Trimming took 4 bases from V and 4 from J; bases not matched to a gene: 5. The CDR3 is 14 amino acids. The germline CDR1 and CDR2 sequences are SNHLY and FYNNEI. Time point indicated: peripheral blood 6 weeks after treatment start. About this clone: Its target is unknown.

This clonotype originated in a man between 60 and 75 years old with urothelial cancer. The rearrangement joins TRBV2 to TRBJ1-2; 8 nucleotides match TRBD1. Sequenced material: PBMCs, taken around atezolizumab (anti-PD-L1) treatment. CDR3 protein: CASSGNDRGYGYTF. CDR3 nucleotides: TGTGCCAGCAGTGGAAACGACAGGGGCTATGGCTACACCTTC.